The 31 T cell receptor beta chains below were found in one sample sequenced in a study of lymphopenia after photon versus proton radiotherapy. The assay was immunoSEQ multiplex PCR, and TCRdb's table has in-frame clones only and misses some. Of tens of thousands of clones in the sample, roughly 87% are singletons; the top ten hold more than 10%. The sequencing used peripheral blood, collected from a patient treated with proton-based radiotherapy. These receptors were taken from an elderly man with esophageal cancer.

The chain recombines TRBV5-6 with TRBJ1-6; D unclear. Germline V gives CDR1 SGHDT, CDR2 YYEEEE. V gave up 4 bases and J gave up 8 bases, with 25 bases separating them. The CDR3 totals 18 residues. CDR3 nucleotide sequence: TGTGCCAGCAGCGATTCAATGGGCCCTCCAGGCAGCCATTCACCCCTCCACTTT. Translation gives CASSDSMGPPGSHSPLHF.

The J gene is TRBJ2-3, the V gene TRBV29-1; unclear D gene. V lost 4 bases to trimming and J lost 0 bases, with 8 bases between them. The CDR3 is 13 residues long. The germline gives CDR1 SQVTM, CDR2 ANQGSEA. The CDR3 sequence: CSVVPPSTDTQYF. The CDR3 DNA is TGCAGCGTTGTCCCGCCTAGCACAGATACGCAGTATTTT.

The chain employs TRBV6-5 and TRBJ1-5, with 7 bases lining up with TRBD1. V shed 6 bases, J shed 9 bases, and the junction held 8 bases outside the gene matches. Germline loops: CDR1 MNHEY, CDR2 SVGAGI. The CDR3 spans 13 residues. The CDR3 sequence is CASSRTGDLPQHF. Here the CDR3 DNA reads TGTGCCAGCAGCAGAACAGGGGATCTGCCCCAGCATTTT.

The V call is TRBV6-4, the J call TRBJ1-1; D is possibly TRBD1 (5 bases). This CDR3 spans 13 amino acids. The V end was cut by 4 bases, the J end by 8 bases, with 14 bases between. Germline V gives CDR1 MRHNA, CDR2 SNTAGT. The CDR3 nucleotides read TGTGCCAGCAGTGCCACCCCCCGGGGGGAAGCTTTCTTT. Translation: CASSATPRGEAFF.

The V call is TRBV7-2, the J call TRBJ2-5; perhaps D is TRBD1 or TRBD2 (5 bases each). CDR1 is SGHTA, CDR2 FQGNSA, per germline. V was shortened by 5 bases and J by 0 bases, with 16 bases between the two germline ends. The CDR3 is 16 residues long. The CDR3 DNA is TGTGCCAGCAGCCCAAACCTCGGGACGAACCAAGAGACCCAGTACTTC. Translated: CASSPNLGTNQETQYF.

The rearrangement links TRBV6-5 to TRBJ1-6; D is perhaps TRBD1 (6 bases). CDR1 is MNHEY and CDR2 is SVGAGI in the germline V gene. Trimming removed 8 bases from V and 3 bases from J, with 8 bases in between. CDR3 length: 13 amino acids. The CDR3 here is CASLGGYNSPLHF. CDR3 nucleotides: TGTGCCAGCCTAGGGGGCTATAATTCACCCCTCCACTTT.

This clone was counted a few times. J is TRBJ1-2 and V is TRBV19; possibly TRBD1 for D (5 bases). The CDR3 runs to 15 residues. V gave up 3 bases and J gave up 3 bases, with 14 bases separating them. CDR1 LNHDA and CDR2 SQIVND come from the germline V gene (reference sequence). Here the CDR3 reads CASSISARADYGYTF. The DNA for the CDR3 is TGTGCCAGTAGTATTTCGGCCAGGGCGGACTATGGCTACACCTTC.

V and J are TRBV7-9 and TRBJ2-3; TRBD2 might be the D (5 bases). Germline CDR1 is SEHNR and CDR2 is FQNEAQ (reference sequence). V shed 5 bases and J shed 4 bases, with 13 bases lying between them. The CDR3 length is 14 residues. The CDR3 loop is CASSLGVGADTQYF. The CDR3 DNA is TGTGCCAGCAGCCTCGGGGTGGGTGCAGATACGCAGTATTTT.

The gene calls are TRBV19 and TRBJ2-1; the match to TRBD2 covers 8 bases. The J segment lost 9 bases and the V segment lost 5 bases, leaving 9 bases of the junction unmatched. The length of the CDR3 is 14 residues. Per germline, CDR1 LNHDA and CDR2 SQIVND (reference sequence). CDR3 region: CASSLPGLEVEQFF. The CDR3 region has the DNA TGTGCCAGTAGTTTACCGGGACTAGAGGTTGAGCAGTTCTTC.

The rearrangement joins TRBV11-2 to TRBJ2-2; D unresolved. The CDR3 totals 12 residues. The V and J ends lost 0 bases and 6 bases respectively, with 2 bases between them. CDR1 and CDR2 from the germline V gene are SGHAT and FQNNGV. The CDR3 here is CASSLDSGELFF. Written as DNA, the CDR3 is TGTGCCAGCAGCTTAGATTCCGGGGAGCTGTTTTTT.

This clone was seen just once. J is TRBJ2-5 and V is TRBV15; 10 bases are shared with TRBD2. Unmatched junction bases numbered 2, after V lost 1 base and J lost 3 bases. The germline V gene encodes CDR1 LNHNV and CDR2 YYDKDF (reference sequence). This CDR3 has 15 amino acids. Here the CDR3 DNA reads TGTGCCACCAGCAGAGGAGCGGGAGGGGAAGAGACCCAGTACTTC. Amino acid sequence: CATSRGAGGEETQYF.

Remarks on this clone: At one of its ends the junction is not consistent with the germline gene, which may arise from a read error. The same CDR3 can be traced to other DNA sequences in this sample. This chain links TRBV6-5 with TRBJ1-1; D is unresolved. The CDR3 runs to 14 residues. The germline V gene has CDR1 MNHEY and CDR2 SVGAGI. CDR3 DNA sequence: TGTGCCAGCAGTTACGGGTATATCGGCACTGAGGCTTTCTTT. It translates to CASSYGYIGTEAFF.

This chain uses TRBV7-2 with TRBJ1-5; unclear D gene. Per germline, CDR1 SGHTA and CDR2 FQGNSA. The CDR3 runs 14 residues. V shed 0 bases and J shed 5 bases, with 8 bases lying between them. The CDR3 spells CASSLALGYQPQHF. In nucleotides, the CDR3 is TGTGCCAGCAGCTTAGCGCTGGGCTATCAGCCCCAGCATTTT.

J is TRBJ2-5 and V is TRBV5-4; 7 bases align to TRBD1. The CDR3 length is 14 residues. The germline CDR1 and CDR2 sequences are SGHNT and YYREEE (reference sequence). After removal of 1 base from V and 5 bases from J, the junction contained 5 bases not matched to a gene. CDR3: CASSLLGGDETQYF. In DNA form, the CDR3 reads TGTGCCAGCAGCTTGTTAGGGGGCGATGAGACCCAGTACTTC.

In DNA form, the CDR3 reads TGTGCCAGCAGCTCACTAGCGGTGGGTACGCAGTATTTT. This translates into CASSSLAVGTQYF. V and J are TRBV7-3 and TRBJ2-3, with 8 nucleotides matching TRBD2. Germline V CDR1 and CDR2: SGHTA, FQGTGA. This CDR3 has 13 residues. The J segment lost 8 bases and the V segment lost 4 bases, leaving 5 bases of the junction unmatched.

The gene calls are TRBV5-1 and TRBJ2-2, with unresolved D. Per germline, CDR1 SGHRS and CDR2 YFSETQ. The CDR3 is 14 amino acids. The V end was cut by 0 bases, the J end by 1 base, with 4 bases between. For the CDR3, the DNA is TGCGCCAGCAGCTTGGCGGGGAACACCGGGGAGCTGTTTTTT. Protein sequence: CASSLAGNTGELFF. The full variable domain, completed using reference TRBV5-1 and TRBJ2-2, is KAGVTQTPRYLIKTRGQQVTLSCSPISGHRSVSWYQQTPGQGLQFLFEYFSETQRNKGNFPGRFSGRQFSNSRSEMNVSTLELGDSALYLCASSLAGNTGELFFGEGSRLTVL.

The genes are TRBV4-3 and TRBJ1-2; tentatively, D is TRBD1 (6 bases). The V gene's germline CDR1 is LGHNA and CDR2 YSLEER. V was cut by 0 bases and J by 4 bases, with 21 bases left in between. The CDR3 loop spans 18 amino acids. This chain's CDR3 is CASSQDPRGGVPGYGYTF. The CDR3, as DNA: TGCGCCAGCAGCCAAGACCCAAGGGGGGGGGTCCCTGGCTATGGCTACACCTTC.

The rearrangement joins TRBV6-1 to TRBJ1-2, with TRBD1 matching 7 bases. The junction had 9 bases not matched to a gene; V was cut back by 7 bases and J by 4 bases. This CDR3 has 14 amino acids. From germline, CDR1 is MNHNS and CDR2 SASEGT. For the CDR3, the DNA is TGTGCCAGCATCAGGGACAGAGATTCCTATGGCTACACCTTC. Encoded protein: CASIRDRDSYGYTF.

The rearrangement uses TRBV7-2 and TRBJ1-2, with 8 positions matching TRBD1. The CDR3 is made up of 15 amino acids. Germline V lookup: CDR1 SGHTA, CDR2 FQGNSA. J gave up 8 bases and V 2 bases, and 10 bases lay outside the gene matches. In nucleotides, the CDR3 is TGTGCCAGCAGCTTACCCACACAGGGGGTTAGGGGCTACACCTTC. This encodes CASSLPTQGVRGYTF.

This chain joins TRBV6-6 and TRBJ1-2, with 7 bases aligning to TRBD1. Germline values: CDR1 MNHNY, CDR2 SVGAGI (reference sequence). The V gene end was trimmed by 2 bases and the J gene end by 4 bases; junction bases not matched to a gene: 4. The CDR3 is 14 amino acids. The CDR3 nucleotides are TGTGCCAGCAGTTACGGGGGACAGCCCTATGGCTACACCTTC. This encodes CASSYGGQPYGYTF.

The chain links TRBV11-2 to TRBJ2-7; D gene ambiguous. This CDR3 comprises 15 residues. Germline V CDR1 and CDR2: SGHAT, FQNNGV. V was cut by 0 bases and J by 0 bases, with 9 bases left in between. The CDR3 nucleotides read TGTGCCAGCAGCTTAGAACAGATACCCTCCTACGAGCAGTACTTC. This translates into CASSLEQIPSYEQYF.

The chain's CDR3 is CAIRDSSGRTYEQYF. CDR3 DNA sequence: TGTGCCATCAGGGACTCTAGCGGGAGAACCTACGAGCAGTACTTC. The chain links TRBV10-3 to TRBJ2-7; 10 nucleotides agree with TRBD2. The CDR3 length is 15 residues. CDR1 and CDR2 (germline): ENHRY, SYGVKD. J was trimmed by 2 bases and V by 6 bases; bases with no gene match: 7.

As DNA, the CDR3 is TGTGCCAGCAGTCCGAGACAGGGCGGTGAGCAGTACTTC. Protein: CASSPRQGGEQYF. The chain employs TRBV27 and TRBJ2-7; 7 nucleotides match TRBD1. This CDR3 is 13 amino acids long. Per the germline V gene, CDR1 is MNHEY and CDR2 is SMNVEV (reference sequence). V was pared by 5 bases and J by 7 bases, with 8 bases of the junction left unmatched.

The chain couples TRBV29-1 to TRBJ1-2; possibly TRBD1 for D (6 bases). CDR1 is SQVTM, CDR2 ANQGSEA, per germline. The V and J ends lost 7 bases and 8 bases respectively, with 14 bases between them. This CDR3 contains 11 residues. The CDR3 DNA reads TGCAGCGGATCTACAGGGATAGGCTACACCTTC. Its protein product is CSGSTGIGYTF.

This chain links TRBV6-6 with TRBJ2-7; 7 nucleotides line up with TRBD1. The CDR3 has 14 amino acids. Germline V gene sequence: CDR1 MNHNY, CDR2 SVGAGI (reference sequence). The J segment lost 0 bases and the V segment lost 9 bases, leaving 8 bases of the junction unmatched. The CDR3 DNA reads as TGTGCCAGTTCTAGACAGGGAGCCTCCTACGAGCAGTACTTC. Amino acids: CASSRQGASYEQYF.

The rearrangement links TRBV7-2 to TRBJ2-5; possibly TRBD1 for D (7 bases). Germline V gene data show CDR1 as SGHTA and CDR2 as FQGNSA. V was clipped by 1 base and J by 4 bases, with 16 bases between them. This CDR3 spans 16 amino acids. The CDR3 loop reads CASSLGRGTALETQYF. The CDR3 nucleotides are TGTGCCAGCAGCTTAGGGAGGGGGACAGCCCTAGAGACCCAGTACTTC.

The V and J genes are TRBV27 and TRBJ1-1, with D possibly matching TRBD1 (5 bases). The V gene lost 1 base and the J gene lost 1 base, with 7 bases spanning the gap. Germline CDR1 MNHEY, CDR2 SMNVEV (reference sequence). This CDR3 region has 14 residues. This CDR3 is CASSLWGGNTEAFF. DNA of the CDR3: TGTGCCAGCAGTTTATGGGGGGGGAACACTGAAGCTTTCTTT.

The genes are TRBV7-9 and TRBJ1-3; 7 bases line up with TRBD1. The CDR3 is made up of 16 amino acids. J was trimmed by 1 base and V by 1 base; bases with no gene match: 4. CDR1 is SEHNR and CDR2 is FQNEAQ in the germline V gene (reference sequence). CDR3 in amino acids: CASSLGPGGSGNTIYF. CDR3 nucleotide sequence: TGTGCCAGCAGCTTAGGTCCAGGGGGGTCTGGAAACACCATATATTTT. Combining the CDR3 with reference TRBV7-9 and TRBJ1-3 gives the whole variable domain DTGVSQNPRHKITKRGQNVTFRCDPISEHNRLYWYRQTLGQGPEFLTYFQNEAQLEKSRLLSDRFSAERPKGSFSTLEIQRTEQGDSAMYLCASSLGPGGSGNTIYFGEGSWLTVV.

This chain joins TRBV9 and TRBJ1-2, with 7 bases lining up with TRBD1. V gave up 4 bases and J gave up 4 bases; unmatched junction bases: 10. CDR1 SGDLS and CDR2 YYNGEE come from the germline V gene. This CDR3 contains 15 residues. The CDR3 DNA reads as TGTGCCAGCAGCCCCCGGACAGGAATAACCTATGGCTACACCTTC. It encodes CASSPRTGITYGYTF.

The CDR3 loop is CASSLEASGREGTQYF. The CDR3 region has the DNA TGTGCCAGCAGCTTGGAGGCTAGCGGGAGGGAGGGGACCCAGTACTTC. The chain uses TRBV5-4 and TRBJ2-5; the match to TRBD2 covers 12 bases. The CDR3 length is 16 residues. The V segment lost 0 bases and the J segment 7 bases; nucleotides outside the gene matches: 7. Germline V gives CDR1 SGHNT, CDR2 YYREEE (reference sequence). Drawing the rest from reference TRBV5-4 and TRBJ2-5, the complete variable domain is ETGVTQSPTHLIKTRGQQVTLRCSSQSGHNTVSWYQQALGQGPQFIFQYYREEENGRGNFPPRFSGLQFPNYSSELNVNALELDDSALYLCASSLEASGREGTQYFGPGTRLLVL.

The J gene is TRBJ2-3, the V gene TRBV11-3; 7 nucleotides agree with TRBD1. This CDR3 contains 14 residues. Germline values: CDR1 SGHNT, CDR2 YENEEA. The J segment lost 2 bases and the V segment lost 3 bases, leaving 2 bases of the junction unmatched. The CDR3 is CASSLGQPTDTQYF. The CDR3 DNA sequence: TGTGCCAGCAGCTTGGGACAGCCCACAGATACGCAGTATTTT.